What follows describes a single TCR beta chain. The authors' processing: Amplifying reference gene primers gave estimates of nucleated cell counts. The table came from immunoSEQ multiplex PCR; TCRdb's copy has only in-frame clones and leaves some out. V, J and clone size derive from that table, while D and trimming were established from the DNA sequence. The table records about 220,000 clones, about four fifths of them present only once. Per germline, CDR1 SNHLY and CDR2 FYNNEI. V lost 8 bases and J 5 bases, leaving 15 bases between the germline ends. CDR3 size: 13 residues. The source of the sample is a study of blood T cell repertoires in COVID-19. Study as a whole: The origin of the acute and convalescent COVID-19 samples was the United States, Italy and Spain.

The V and J genes are TRBV2 and TRBJ1-2, with D possibly TRBD1 on 6 matching bases. Source material: PBMCs or T cells enriched from blood (not recorded which). The sequence came from a woman aged 60-75 years who had recovered from COVID-19. CDR3 protein: CASCRDTQYGYTF. The CDR3, as DNA: TGTGCCAGCTGCCGGGACACACAATATGGCTACACCTTC.